This TCR beta chain stems from a study of CD4 T cell repertoires in COVID-19. The wider study: Relabeled CFSE-low cells, IL-2-expanded for more than 9 days, met spikes from other coronaviruses.

The memory T cells were sequenced right after ex vivo isolation, without culture. Remarks on this clone: The antigen is undetermined.

Measured with immunoSEQ multiplex PCR; TCRdb has only the in-frame clones, and not every one. Among about 24,000 clones listed, about 93% were seen once. Study-level findings and limits: Two or all three memory subsets shared several highly expanded SARS-CoV-2-reactive clonotypes. SARS-CoV and/or HKU1 spike cultures shared between roughly 6 and 28% of SARS-CoV-2 clonotypes.

Sequenced here: circulating follicular helper CD4+ T cells (cTfh) from blood, sampled before the COVID-19 pandemic. The TCR originated in a human donor who had COVID-19.

The CDR3 coding sequence is TGTGCCAGCAGCTTAGGGGGTAAAGCGGGAGCAGGAGAGACCCAGTACTTC. Its protein product is CASSLGGKAGAGETQYF. The chain is built from TRBV11-2 and TRBJ2-5; 8 bases match TRBD2. V was clipped by 1 base and J by 4 bases; unmatched bases: 11. The length of the CDR3 is 17 residues. Germline-derived CDR1 and CDR2 are SGHAT and FQNNGV.